Sequencing of this TCR beta chain was carried out in a study of blood T cell repertoires in COVID-19. This CDR3 region has 12 residues. The V and J ends lost 1 base and 4 bases respectively, with 3 bases between them. Germline V gene sequence: CDR1 LGHDT, CDR2 YNNKEL (reference sequence). Notes on this clone: Other DNA sequences in the same sample also yield this CDR3.

Libraries were prepared by immunoSEQ multiplex PCR; TCRdb keeps only in-frame clonotypes and omits some of them. The table shows over 300,000 clones, with roughly 86% occurring only once. The chain combines TRBV3-1 (or the pseudogene TRBV3-2) with TRBJ2-3, with D unresolved. The TCR originated in a woman in her forties or fifties with acute or convalescent COVID-19. Material: peripheral blood. The CDR3 coding sequence is TGTGCCAGCAGCCAAGGCGCAGATACGCAGTATTTT. It encodes CASSQGADTQYF.